The following is a T cell receptor (beta chain) sequence with its context. Measured with immunoSEQ multiplex PCR; TCRdb has only the in-frame clones, and not every one. There are approximately 250,000 clones in the sample; about 87% occur only once, and roughly 2.3% lies in the top ten. These data belong to a study of blood T cell repertoires in COVID-19. Looking at the study overall: Acute and convalescent COVID-19 samples came from the United States, Italy and Spain. T cells, B-cell-depleted T cells, or PBMCs supplied cDNA or gDNA.

The germline V gene encodes CDR1 MNHEY and CDR2 SVGEGT. With V trimmed by 7 bases and J by 7 bases, 10 bases remained unmatched. There are 15 residues in the CDR3. Enrolled through a virtual design, the participants were between 18 and 89 years of age and came from about two dozen US areas. Each participant's cohort was designated according to participant-reported clinical history. Sample: PBMCs or T cells enriched from blood (not recorded which). The TCR was taken from a middle-aged woman with acute COVID-19. This chain uses TRBV6-2 or TRBV6-3 with TRBJ1-6, with TRBD1 matching over 7 bases. CDR3 loop: CASTPGQSENSPLHF. CDR3 coding DNA: TGTGCCAGCACCCCGGGACAGTCGGAGAATTCACCCCTCCACTTT.